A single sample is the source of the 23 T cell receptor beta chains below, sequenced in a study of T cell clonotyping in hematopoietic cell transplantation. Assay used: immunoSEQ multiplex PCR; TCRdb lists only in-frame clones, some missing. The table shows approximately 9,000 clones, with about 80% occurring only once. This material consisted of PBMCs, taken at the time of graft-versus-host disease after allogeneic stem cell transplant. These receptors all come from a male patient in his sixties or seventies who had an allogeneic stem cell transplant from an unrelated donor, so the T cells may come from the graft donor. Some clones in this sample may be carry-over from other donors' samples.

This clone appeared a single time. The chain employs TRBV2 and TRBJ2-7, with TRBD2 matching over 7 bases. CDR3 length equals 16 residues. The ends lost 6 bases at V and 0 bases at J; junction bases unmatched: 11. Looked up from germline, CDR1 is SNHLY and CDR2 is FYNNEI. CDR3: CASSGPWGGSSYEQYF. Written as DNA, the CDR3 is TGTGCCAGCAGCGGACCATGGGGGGGGAGCTCCTACGAGCAGTACTTC.

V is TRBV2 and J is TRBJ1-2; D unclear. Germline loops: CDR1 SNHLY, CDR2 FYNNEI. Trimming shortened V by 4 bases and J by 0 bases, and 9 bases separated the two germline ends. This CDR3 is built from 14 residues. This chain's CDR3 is CASSAQRTNYGYTF. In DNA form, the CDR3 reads TGTGCCAGCAGTGCCCAGAGGACTAACTATGGCTACACCTTC.

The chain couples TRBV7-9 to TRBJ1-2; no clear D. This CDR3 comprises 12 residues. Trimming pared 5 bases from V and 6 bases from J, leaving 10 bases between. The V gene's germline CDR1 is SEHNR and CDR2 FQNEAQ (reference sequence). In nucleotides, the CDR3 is TGTGCCAGCAGCCTTGGCCCCAATGGCTACACCTTC. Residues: CASSLGPNGYTF.

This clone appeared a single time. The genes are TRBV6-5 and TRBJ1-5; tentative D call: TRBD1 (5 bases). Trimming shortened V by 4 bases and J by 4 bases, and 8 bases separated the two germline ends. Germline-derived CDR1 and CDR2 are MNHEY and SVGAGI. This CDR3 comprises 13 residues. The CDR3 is CASSWGGNQPQHF. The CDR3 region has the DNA TGTGCCAGCAGTTGGGGGGGAAATCAGCCCCAGCATTTT.

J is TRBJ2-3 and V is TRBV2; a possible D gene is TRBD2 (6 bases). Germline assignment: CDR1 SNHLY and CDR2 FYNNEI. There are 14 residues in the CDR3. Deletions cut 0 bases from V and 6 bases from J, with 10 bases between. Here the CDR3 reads CASSEAYRGDTQYF. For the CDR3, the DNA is TGTGCCAGCAGTGAAGCGTACCGGGGGGATACGCAGTATTTT. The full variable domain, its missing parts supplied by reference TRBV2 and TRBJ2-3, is EPEVTQTPSHQVTQMGQEVILRCVPISNHLYFYWYRQILGQKVEFLVSFYNNEISEKSEIFDDQFSVERPDGSNFTLKIRSTKLEDSAMYFCASSEAYRGDTQYFGPGTRLTVL.

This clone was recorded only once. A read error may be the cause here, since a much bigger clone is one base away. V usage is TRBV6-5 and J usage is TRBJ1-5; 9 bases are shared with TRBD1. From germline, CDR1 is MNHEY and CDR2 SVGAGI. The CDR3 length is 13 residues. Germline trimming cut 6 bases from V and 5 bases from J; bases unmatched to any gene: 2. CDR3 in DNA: TGTGCCAGCAGCCGGACAGGGGATCAGCCCCAGCATTTT. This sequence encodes CASSRTGDQPQHF.

The CDR3 sequence is CASSRGDNSYEQYF. In DNA, the CDR3 is TGTGCCAGCAGTCGGGGGGACAACTCCTACGAGCAGTACTTC. The chain carries TRBV2 and TRBJ2-7, with D perhaps TRBD2 (7 bases). This CDR3 contains 14 residues. The V end was cut by 5 bases, the J end by 0 bases, with 11 bases between. In germline, CDR1 is SNHLY, CDR2 FYNNEI.

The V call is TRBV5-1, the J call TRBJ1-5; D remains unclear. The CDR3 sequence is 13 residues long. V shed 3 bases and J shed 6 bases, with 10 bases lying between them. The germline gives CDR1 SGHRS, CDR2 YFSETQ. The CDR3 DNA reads TGCGCCAGCAGCTCCCAGCCTAGTCAGCCCCAGCATTTT. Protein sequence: CASSSQPSQPQHF.

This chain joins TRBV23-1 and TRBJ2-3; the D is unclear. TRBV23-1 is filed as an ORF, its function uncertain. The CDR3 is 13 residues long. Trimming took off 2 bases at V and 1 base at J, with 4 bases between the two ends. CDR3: CASSQQGTDTQYF. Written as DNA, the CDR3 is TGCGCCAGCAGTCAACAGGGCACAGATACGCAGTATTTT.

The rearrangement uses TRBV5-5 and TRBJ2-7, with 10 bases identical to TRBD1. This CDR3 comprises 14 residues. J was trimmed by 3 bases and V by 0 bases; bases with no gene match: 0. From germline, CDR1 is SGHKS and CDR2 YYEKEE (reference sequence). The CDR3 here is CASSLGDRGYEQYF. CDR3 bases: TGTGCCAGCAGCTTGGGGGACAGGGGCTACGAGCAGTACTTC.

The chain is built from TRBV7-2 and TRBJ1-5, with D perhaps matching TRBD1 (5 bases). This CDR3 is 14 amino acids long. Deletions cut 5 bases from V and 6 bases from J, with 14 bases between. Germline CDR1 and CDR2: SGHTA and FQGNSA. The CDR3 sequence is CASSGWGTSQPQHF. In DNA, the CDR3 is TGTGCCAGCAGCGGATGGGGGACTTCTCAGCCCCAGCATTTT.

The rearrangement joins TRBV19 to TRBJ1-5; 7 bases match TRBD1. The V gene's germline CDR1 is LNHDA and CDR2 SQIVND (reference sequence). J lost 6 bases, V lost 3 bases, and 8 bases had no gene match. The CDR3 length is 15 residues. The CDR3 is CASSIPDRAGQPQHF. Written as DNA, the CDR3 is TGTGCCAGTAGTATCCCCGACAGGGCGGGTCAGCCCCAGCATTTT.

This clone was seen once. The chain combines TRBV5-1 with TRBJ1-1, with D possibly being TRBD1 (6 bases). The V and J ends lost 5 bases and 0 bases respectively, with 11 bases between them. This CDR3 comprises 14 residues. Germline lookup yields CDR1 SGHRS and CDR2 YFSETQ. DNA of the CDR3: TGCGCCAGCAGTTCAACAGGGATGAACACTGAAGCTTTCTTT. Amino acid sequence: CASSSTGMNTEAFF.

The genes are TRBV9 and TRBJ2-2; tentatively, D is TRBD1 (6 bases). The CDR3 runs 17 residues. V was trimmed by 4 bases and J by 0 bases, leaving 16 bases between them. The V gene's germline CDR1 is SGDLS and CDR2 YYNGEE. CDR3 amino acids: CASSHSRTVANTGELFF. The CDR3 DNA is TGTGCCAGCAGCCACAGTAGGACAGTCGCGAACACCGGGGAGCTGTTTTTT.

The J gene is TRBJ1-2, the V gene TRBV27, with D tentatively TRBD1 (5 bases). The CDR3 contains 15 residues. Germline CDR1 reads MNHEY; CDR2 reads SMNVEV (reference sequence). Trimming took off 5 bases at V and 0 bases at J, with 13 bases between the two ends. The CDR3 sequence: CASSPDRSTNYGYTF. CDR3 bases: TGTGCCAGCAGTCCAGACAGAAGCACTAACTATGGCTACACCTTC.

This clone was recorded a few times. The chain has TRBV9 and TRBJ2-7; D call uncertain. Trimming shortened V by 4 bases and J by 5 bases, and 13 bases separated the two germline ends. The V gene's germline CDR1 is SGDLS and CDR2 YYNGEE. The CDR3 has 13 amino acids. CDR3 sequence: CASSQWERDEQYF. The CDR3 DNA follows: TGTGCCAGCAGCCAGTGGGAACGGGACGAGCAGTACTTC.

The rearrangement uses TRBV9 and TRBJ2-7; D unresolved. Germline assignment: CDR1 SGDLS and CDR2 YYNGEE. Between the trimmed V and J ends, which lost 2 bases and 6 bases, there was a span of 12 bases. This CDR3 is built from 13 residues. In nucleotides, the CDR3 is TGTGCCAGCAGCGTGGGTGAGCGTAGCGAGCAGTACTTC. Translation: CASSVGERSEQYF.

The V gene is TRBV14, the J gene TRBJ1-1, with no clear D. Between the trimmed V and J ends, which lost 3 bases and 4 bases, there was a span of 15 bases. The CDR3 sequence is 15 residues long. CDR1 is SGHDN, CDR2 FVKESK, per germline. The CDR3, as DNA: TGTGCCAGCAGCCAGACGCCCTTCCCGGGCACTGAAGCTTTCTTT. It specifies CASSQTPFPGTEAFF.

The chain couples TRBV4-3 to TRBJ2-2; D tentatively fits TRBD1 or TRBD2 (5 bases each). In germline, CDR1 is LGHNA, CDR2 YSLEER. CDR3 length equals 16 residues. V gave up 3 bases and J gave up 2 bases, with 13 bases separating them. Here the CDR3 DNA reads TGCGCCAGCAGCCAGCAAAGGGACGTAAACACCGGGGAGCTGTTTTTT. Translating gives CASSQQRDVNTGELFF.

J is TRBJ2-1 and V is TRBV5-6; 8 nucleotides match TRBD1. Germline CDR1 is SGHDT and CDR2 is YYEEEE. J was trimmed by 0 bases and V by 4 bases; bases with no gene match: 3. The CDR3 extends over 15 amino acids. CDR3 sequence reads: CASSPTGASYNEQFF. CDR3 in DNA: TGTGCCAGCAGCCCGACAGGGGCCTCCTACAATGAGCAGTTCTTC.

The CDR3 region has the DNA TGTGCCAGCAGCCCTACTTGGTGGGAGACCCAGTACTTC. Protein product: CASSPTWWETQYF. This chain connects TRBV7-2 to TRBJ2-5; D remains unclear. The CDR3 totals 13 residues. V shed 5 bases and J shed 5 bases, with 12 bases lying between them. In germline, CDR1 is SGHTA, CDR2 FQGNSA.

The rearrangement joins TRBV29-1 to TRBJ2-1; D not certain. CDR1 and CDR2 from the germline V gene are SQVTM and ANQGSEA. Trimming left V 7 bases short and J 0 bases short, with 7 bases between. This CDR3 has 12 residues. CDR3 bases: TGCAGCGGGGCGAGCTCCTACAATGAGCAGTTCTTC. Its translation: CSGASSYNEQFF.

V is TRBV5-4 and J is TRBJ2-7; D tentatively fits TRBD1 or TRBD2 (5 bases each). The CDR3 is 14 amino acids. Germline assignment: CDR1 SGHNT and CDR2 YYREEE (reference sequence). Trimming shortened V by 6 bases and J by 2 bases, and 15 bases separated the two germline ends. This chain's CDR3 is CASTPEGEPYEQYF. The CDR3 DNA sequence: TGTGCCAGCACCCCGGAAGGGGAGCCCTACGAGCAGTACTTC.